The 8 T cell receptor beta chains reported below all come from one sample, sequenced in a study of T cells in Graves' hyperthyroidism and ophthalmopathy. Amplified TCR beta CDR3 regions came from RNA transcripts. Primed by the HTBI set, a first-round RT-PCR was run on the TCR CDR3. TCRdb reanalysed the multiplex PCR reads using MiXCR and keeps one entry per CDR3 protein. The sample records tens of thousands of distinct CDR3 sequences, 49% being singletons. Sequencing input: peripheral blood or thyroid tissue (not recorded which). These receptors were collected from a woman in her forties or fifties with Graves' hyperthyroidism.

The chain links TRBV29-1 to TRBJ1-2; TRBD1 matches at 9 bases. The CDR3 is 13 amino acids. V was clipped by 6 bases and J by 2 bases; unmatched bases: 4. Per the germline V gene, CDR1 is SQVTM and CDR2 is ANQGSEA. In nucleotides, the CDR3 is TGCAGCGTGTGGGACAGGGTCAACTATGGCTACACCTTC. Protein product: CSVWDRVNYGYTF.

This clonotype came up many times. V and J are TRBV2 and TRBJ1-2, with unresolved D. Looked up from germline, CDR1 is SNHLY and CDR2 is FYNNEI. The CDR3 totals 11 residues. V was shortened by 7 bases and J by 7 bases, with 10 bases between the two germline ends. As DNA, the CDR3 is TGTGCCAGCACCAGAGTTGCTGGCTACACCTTC. Amino acids: CASTRVAGYTF.

V is TRBV7-3 and J is TRBJ2-5; D might be TRBD1 (5 bases). Germline assignment: CDR1 SGHTA and CDR2 FQGTGA. The CDR3 consists of 14 residues. V was pared by 5 bases and J by 2 bases, with 12 bases between. In DNA, the CDR3 is TGTGCCAGCAGCCGATTGGGGCTTCAAGAGACCCAGTACTTC. It translates to CASSRLGLQETQYF.

This chain connects TRBV20-1 to TRBJ2-7; D possibly matches TRBD1 or TRBD2 (5 bases each). Germline V gene lookup returns CDR1 DFQATT and CDR2 SNEGSKA (reference sequence). The CDR3 spans 14 residues. V lost 3 bases and J 4 bases, leaving 16 bases between the germline ends. The CDR3 reads CSASDRGAGYEQYF. CDR3 bases: TGCAGTGCTAGTGATCGAGGGGCGGGTTACGAGCAGTACTTC.

This clonotype has at least ten counts. The chain joins TRBV20-1 to TRBJ2-5, with D possibly TRBD2 on 5 matching bases. Germline assignment: CDR1 DFQATT and CDR2 SNEGSKA (reference sequence). This CDR3 region has 14 residues. Trimming took off 5 bases at V and 1 base at J, with 14 bases between the two ends. CDR3 sequence: CSAFLPSLQETQYF. In DNA form, the CDR3 reads TGCAGTGCTTTCCTCCCTAGCCTCCAAGAGACCCAGTACTTC.

This clonotype was found many times. The chain recombines TRBV5-5 with TRBJ1-5; D gene unclear. The germline CDR1 and CDR2 sequences are SGHKS and YYEKEE (reference sequence). The length of the CDR3 is 13 residues. V lost 1 base, J lost 4 bases, and 6 bases lay in between. The CDR3 sequence is CASSLRSNQPQHF. CDR3 sequence (DNA): TGTGCCAGCAGCTTGAGGTCTAATCAGCCCCAGCATTTT.

The sample holds many counts of this clonotype. The chain uses TRBV7-2 and TRBJ2-5, with 11 bases matching TRBD2. The CDR3 runs to 16 residues. Germline assignment: CDR1 SGHTA and CDR2 FQGNSA. J lost 5 bases, V lost 6 bases, and 11 bases had no gene match. The chain's CDR3 is CASRPIAGGQTETQYF. In DNA, the CDR3 is TGTGCCAGCAGACCCATAGCGGGAGGGCAGACGGAGACCCAGTACTTC.

This clonotype was observed at least ten times. The V and J genes are TRBV2 and TRBJ1-2; the match to TRBD1 covers 9 bases. V trimming: 4 bases; J trimming: 8 bases; junction bases outside the gene matches: 8. The germline V gene has CDR1 SNHLY and CDR2 FYNNEI. The CDR3 consists of 14 residues. In nucleotides, the CDR3 is TGTGCCAGCAGTGGGGATACAGGGGGCAGAGGCTACACCTTC. Translation: CASSGDTGGRGYTF. Full variable domain (rest looked up from reference TRBV2 and TRBJ1-2): EPEVTQTPSHQVTQMGQEVILRCVPISNHLYFYWYRQILGQKVEFLVSFYNNEISEKSEIFDDQFSVERPDGSNFTLKIRSTKLEDSAMYFCASSGDTGGRGYTFGSGTRLTVV.